The rows below give T cell receptor beta chains drawn from one sample of a study of T cell repertoires in cytomegalovirus infection. TCRdb re-called the reads through MiXCR, storing one row per CDR3 protein. This sample has about 270,000 distinct CDR3 sequences, with about 20% found just once. Antigen specificity for these receptors is unknown. Sequencing used cultured PBMCs, obtained from culture after CMV antigen stimulation. The receptors were sampled from a human donor in good health (CMV status not recorded). Some clones in this sample may be carry-over from other donors' samples. The CDR3 runs from the conserved cysteine through the conserved F or W. The order of the fields is D gene, clone size, V gene, J gene, CDR3 protein, CDR3 DNA. D genes are given only for firm matches. Rows may omit the clone size; those that give it use once, few, many or a size class.

d_call: .; clone_size: few; v_call: TRBV6-2/TRBV6-3; j_call: TRBJ2-1; cdr3_aa: CASKQGGSNEQFF; cdr3_nt: TGTGCCAGCAAGCAGGGGGGTAGCAATGAGCAGTTCTTC
d_call: TRBD1; clone_size: once; v_call: TRBV24-1; j_call: TRBJ2-3; cdr3_aa: CATSDPAGGTATDTQYF; cdr3_nt: TGTGCCACCAGTGACCCGGCAGGGGGCACAGCCACAGATACGCAGTATTTT
d_call: .; clone_size: .; v_call: TRBV20-1; j_call: TRBJ1-1; cdr3_aa: CSARDLRATMNTEAFF; cdr3_nt: TGCAGTGCTAGAGATCTGCGGGCAACCATGAACACTGAAGCTTTCTTT
d_call: .; clone_size: .; v_call: TRBV11-2; j_call: TRBJ2-7; cdr3_aa: CASSLTGMPTYEQYF; cdr3_nt: TGTGCCAGCAGCTTAACAGGAATGCCGACGTACGAGCAGTACTTC
d_call: .; clone_size: .; v_call: TRBV7-9; j_call: TRBJ1-1; cdr3_aa: CASSLAGNSEAFF; cdr3_nt: TGTGCCAGCAGCTTAGCGGGTAACTCTGAAGCTTTCTTT
d_call: .; clone_size: few; v_call: TRBV7-2; j_call: TRBJ1-2; cdr3_aa: CASSLEQGGYTF; cdr3_nt: TGTGCCAGCAGCTTAGAGCAGGGTGGCTACACCTTC
d_call: TRBD1; clone_size: few; v_call: TRBV11-3; j_call: TRBJ1-2; cdr3_aa: CASSFSQGARGYTF; cdr3_nt: TGTGCCAGCAGCTTTTCGCAGGGGGCGCGTGGCTACACCTTC
d_call: TRBD1; clone_size: many; v_call: TRBV12-3/TRBV12-4; j_call: TRBJ1-1; cdr3_aa: CASILRGGEAFF; cdr3_nt: TGTGCCAGCATCCTCAGGGGGGGTGAAGCTTTCTTT
d_call: .; clone_size: .; v_call: TRBV7-9; j_call: TRBJ1-3; cdr3_aa: CASSLLATSSGNTIYF; cdr3_nt: TGTGCCAGCAGCTTATTGGCGACTTCCTCTGGAAACACCATATATTTT
d_call: .; clone_size: .; v_call: TRBV12-3/TRBV12-4; j_call: TRBJ1-1; cdr3_aa: CASSPQTGGTEAFF; cdr3_nt: TGTGCCAGCAGTCCTCAGACGGGAGGCACTGAAGCTTTCTTT
d_call: .; clone_size: .; v_call: TRBV6-1; j_call: TRBJ1-1; cdr3_aa: CASRSGRWNTEAFF; cdr3_nt: TGTGCCAGCAGGAGTGGAAGATGGAACACTGAAGCTTTCTTT
d_call: .; clone_size: many; v_call: TRBV6-1; j_call: TRBJ1-3; cdr3_aa: CASRWSGSGGPGNTIYF; cdr3_nt: TGTGCCAGCAGATGGTCGGGGTCCGGGGGCCCTGGAAACACCATATATTTT
d_call: .; clone_size: few; v_call: TRBV11-2; j_call: TRBJ2-3; cdr3_aa: CASSLGAGHTQYF; cdr3_nt: TGTGCCAGCAGCTTAGGGGCGGGTCATACGCAGTATTTT
d_call: TRBD1; clone_size: few; v_call: TRBV12-3/TRBV12-4; j_call: TRBJ1-1; cdr3_aa: CASSLRQGAFTEAFF; cdr3_nt: TGTGCCAGCAGTTTGAGACAGGGGGCTTTCACTGAAGCTTTCTTT
d_call: .; clone_size: many; v_call: TRBV7-9; j_call: TRBJ1-5; cdr3_aa: CASSVAPNQPQHF; cdr3_nt: TGTGCCAGCAGCGTAGCCCCAAATCAGCCCCAGCATTTT
d_call: .; clone_size: many; v_call: TRBV11-2; j_call: TRBJ2-7; cdr3_aa: CASSLYEATGTFPYEQYF; cdr3_nt: TGTGCCAGCAGCCTCTACGAAGCTACCGGGACATTCCCCTACGAGCAGTACTTC
d_call: TRBD1; clone_size: .; v_call: TRBV10-3; j_call: TRBJ2-3; cdr3_aa: CAIGTGGVETSTDTQYF; cdr3_nt: TGTGCCATCGGGACAGGGGGCGTCGAAACCAGCACAGATACGCAGTATTTT
d_call: .; clone_size: many; v_call: TRBV7-3; j_call: TRBJ2-7; cdr3_aa: CASSLRGARDEQYF; cdr3_nt: TGTGCCAGCAGCTTACGGGGGGCGCGCGACGAGCAGTACTTC
d_call: .; clone_size: .; v_call: TRBV6-2/TRBV6-3; j_call: TRBJ2-7; cdr3_aa: CASSYSLDSYEQYF; cdr3_nt: TGTGCCAGCAGTTACTCCTTGGACAGCTACGAGCAGTACTTC
d_call: .; clone_size: .; v_call: TRBV14; j_call: TRBJ2-7; cdr3_aa: CASSQEFLDGYEQYF; cdr3_nt: TGTGCCAGCAGCCAGGAATTCTTAGACGGCTACGAGCAGTACTTC
d_call: .; clone_size: few; v_call: TRBV7-2; j_call: TRBJ2-3; cdr3_aa: CASSKQGDTQYF; cdr3_nt: TGTGCCAGCAGCAAACAGGGCGATACGCAGTATTTT
d_call: .; clone_size: .; v_call: TRBV12-3/TRBV12-4; j_call: TRBJ2-5; cdr3_aa: CASNGRVGSETQYF; cdr3_nt: TGTGCCAGCAACGGACGGGTCGGCAGCGAGACCCAGTACTTC
d_call: TRBD2; clone_size: many; v_call: TRBV7-2; j_call: TRBJ2-3; cdr3_aa: CASSYSGTSGRDTQYF; cdr3_nt: TGTGCCAGCAGCTACAGCGGGACTAGCGGGAGGGATACGCAGTATTTT
d_call: .; clone_size: many; v_call: TRBV27; j_call: TRBJ2-5; cdr3_aa: CASSRLVRETQYF; cdr3_nt: TGTGCCAGCAGCCGCCTAGTTCGAGAGACCCAGTACTTC
d_call: TRBD1; clone_size: few; v_call: TRBV27; j_call: TRBJ2-7; cdr3_aa: CASSRTGGVAYEQYF; cdr3_nt: TGTGCCAGCTCCCGGACAGGGGGCGTCGCCTACGAGCAGTACTTC
d_call: .; clone_size: .; v_call: TRBV3-1; j_call: TRBJ2-2; cdr3_aa: CASSQVASSNTGELFF; cdr3_nt: TGTGCCAGCAGCCAAGTCGCCTCCTCGAACACCGGGGAGCTGTTTTTT
d_call: .; clone_size: .; v_call: TRBV10-3; j_call: TRBJ1-1; cdr3_aa: CAISESGRGGTEAFF; cdr3_nt: TGTGCCATCAGTGAGTCTGGCAGGGGAGGCACTGAAGCTTTCTTT
d_call: TRBD2; clone_size: many; v_call: TRBV7-2; j_call: TRBJ2-5; cdr3_aa: CASSLVGGRRETQYF; cdr3_nt: TGTGCCAGCAGCTTAGTTGGCGGGAGAAGGGAGACCCAGTACTTC
d_call: TRBD2; clone_size: .; v_call: TRBV24-1; j_call: TRBJ2-1; cdr3_aa: CATSDLTSGTHNEQFF; cdr3_nt: TGTGCCACCAGTGATTTGACTAGCGGGACCCACAATGAGCAGTTCTTC
d_call: .; clone_size: .; v_call: TRBV29-1; j_call: TRBJ2-7; cdr3_aa: CSVELWGRNSYEQYF; cdr3_nt: TGCAGCGTTGAGTTATGGGGGAGGAACAGCTACGAGCAGTACTTC
d_call: TRBD2; clone_size: few; v_call: TRBV29-1; j_call: TRBJ2-1; cdr3_aa: CSAGGGDRRSEQFF; cdr3_nt: TGCAGCGCCGGTGGGGGGGATCGGAGGTCCGAGCAGTTCTTC
d_call: TRBD1; clone_size: .; v_call: TRBV12-3/TRBV12-4; j_call: TRBJ2-7; cdr3_aa: CASSSTGTGAYEQYF; cdr3_nt: TGTGCCAGCAGTTCGACCGGGACAGGGGCATACGAGCAGTACTTC
d_call: TRBD2; clone_size: many; v_call: TRBV7-6; j_call: TRBJ2-1; cdr3_aa: CASSILAGGTYNEQFF; cdr3_nt: TGTGCCAGCAGCATCCTAGCGGGAGGGACCTACAATGAGCAGTTCTTC
d_call: TRBD1; clone_size: many; v_call: TRBV7-2; j_call: TRBJ1-4; cdr3_aa: CASSPGTGDEKLFF; cdr3_nt: TGTGCCAGCAGCCCCGGGACAGGGGACGAAAAACTGTTTTTT
d_call: .; clone_size: .; v_call: TRBV28; j_call: TRBJ1-2; cdr3_aa: CASRGTAESGGYTF; cdr3_nt: TGTGCCAGCAGAGGGACCGCCGAATCTGGGGGCTACACCTTC
d_call: .; clone_size: once; v_call: TRBV4-1; j_call: TRBJ2-2; cdr3_aa: CASSPLPAGATGELFF; cdr3_nt: TGCGCCAGCAGCCCACTCCCGGCAGGGGCCACCGGGGAGCTGTTTTTT
d_call: .; clone_size: .; v_call: TRBV6-8; j_call: TRBJ1-6; cdr3_aa: CASSDRGPPPLHF; cdr3_nt: TGTGCCAGCAGCGATAGAGGGCCCCCCCCCCTCCACTTT
d_call: .; clone_size: .; v_call: TRBV6-5; j_call: TRBJ2-3; cdr3_aa: CASSYSGKSTDTQYF; cdr3_nt: TGTGCCAGCAGTTACTCTGGCAAGAGCACAGATACGCAGTATTTT
d_call: .; clone_size: .; v_call: TRBV9; j_call: TRBJ1-6; cdr3_aa: CASSRGDTSPLHF; cdr3_nt: TGTGCCAGCAGCCGAGGGGATACTTCACCCCTCCACTTT
d_call: TRBD1; clone_size: many; v_call: TRBV6-5; j_call: TRBJ2-1; cdr3_aa: CASSTTGKGRNEQFF; cdr3_nt: TGTGCCAGCAGCACGACAGGGAAGGGTAGGAATGAGCAGTTCTTC
d_call: .; clone_size: few; v_call: TRBV5-3; j_call: TRBJ2-1; cdr3_aa: CASSFEGKWEQFF; cdr3_nt: TGTGCCAGCAGCTTTGAGGGGAAATGGGAGCAGTTCTTC
d_call: .; clone_size: .; v_call: TRBV15; j_call: TRBJ1-2; cdr3_aa: CATSNARRARDYTF; cdr3_nt: TGTGCCACCAGCAATGCGAGAAGAGCCCGAGACTACACCTTC
d_call: .; clone_size: many; v_call: TRBV7-2; j_call: TRBJ2-7; cdr3_aa: CASSPSSYEQYF; cdr3_nt: TGTGCCAGCAGCCCGAGCTCCTACGAGCAGTACTTC
d_call: .; clone_size: .; v_call: TRBV27; j_call: TRBJ1-1; cdr3_aa: CASSEDSFFTEAFF; cdr3_nt: TGTGCCAGCAGTGAGGACAGCTTTTTCACTGAAGCTTTCTTT
d_call: TRBD1; clone_size: many; v_call: TRBV20-1; j_call: TRBJ2-4; cdr3_aa: CSAERETGTYIQYF; cdr3_nt: TGCAGTGCTGAGAGGGAGACAGGGACGTACATTCAGTACTTC
d_call: TRBD2; clone_size: .; v_call: TRBV12-3/TRBV12-4; j_call: TRBJ2-1; cdr3_aa: CASRFTSGSLDEQFF; cdr3_nt: TGTGCCAGCAGATTTACTAGCGGGAGTTTGGATGAGCAGTTCTTC
d_call: .; clone_size: few; v_call: TRBV5-1; j_call: TRBJ2-7; cdr3_aa: CASSPLVAYEQYF; cdr3_nt: TGCGCCAGCAGCCCCTTGGTGGCCTACGAGCAGTACTTC
d_call: .; clone_size: .; v_call: TRBV5-6; j_call: TRBJ1-1; cdr3_aa: CASSLPGRYSDEAFF; cdr3_nt: TGTGCCAGCAGCTTGCCCGGACGGTATAGTGATGAAGCTTTCTTT